This T cell receptor beta chain was found in a study of blood T cells in healthy people across ages. Concerning this clonotype: The antigen is unknown.

The ends were cut back, 7 bases at V and 4 bases at J, with 10 bases in the middle. The CDR3 is 11 amino acids. The germline V gene encodes CDR1 SQVTM and CDR2 ANQGSEA. Study observations and caveats: The unknown donor CMV status may have confounded expanded clonotype changes. With age, beta diversity per million T cells declined roughly linearly, significantly by 30 to 40.

A second PCR, run for roughly 7 to 11 cycles, used a sample-barcoded 5' primer plus a J-beta primer mix. TCRdb re-derived calls from the 5' RACE reads in MiXCR, one entry per CDR3 protein. This sample yields hundreds of thousands of distinct CDR3 sequences, of which 58% are seen a single time; around 20% belongs to the top ten. The sample taken for sequencing was blood. The chain carries TRBV29-1 and TRBJ1-2; possibly TRBD1 for D (5 bases). This receptor was obtained from a man under 40 in good health. The CDR3 DNA follows: TGCAGCGCTGGGACCCGCTATGGCTACACCTTC. This encodes CSAGTRYGYTF.